The source of this T cell receptor beta chain is a study of T cells in Graves' hyperthyroidism and ophthalmopathy. A patient was excluded if there was uncontrolled infection, other autoimmune disease, pregnancy or lactation. Orbital computed tomography and thyroid ultrasound, together with serum TRAb and thyroxine and clinical symptoms, were used for diagnoses. Looked up from germline, CDR1 is MGHRA and CDR2 is YSYEKL. The germline V and J ends were trimmed by 1 base and 1 base, with 14 bases remaining between them. The CDR3 sequence is 16 residues long. The investigators amplified TCR beta CDR3 regions from RNA transcripts. The HTBI set primed first-round TCR CDR3 RT-PCR. Each CDR3 protein gets one entry after TCRdb re-called the multiplex PCR reads with MiXCR. The table shows about 610,000 distinct CDR3 sequences, with around 16% occurring only once.

V is TRBV4-1 and J is TRBJ2-7; perhaps TRBD1 as D (6 bases). This TCR came from a woman aged 40 to 55 with Graves' ophthalmopathy. Sequencing input: blood. The CDR3 spells CASSQGITTGSYEQYF. The CDR3 region has the DNA TGCGCCAGCAGCCAAGGAATTACGACAGGATCCTACGAGCAGTACTTC.